This TCR beta chain was found in a study of T cell responses to AZD1222 COVID-19 vaccine. Germline V gene data show CDR1 as LGHNA and CDR2 as YSLEER. Trimming pared 0 bases from V and 6 bases from J, leaving 17 bases between. This CDR3 is built from 17 residues. The study's findings and limits: Repertoire samples came only from after the peak T cell response. Close to half of all spike-specific TCRs reportedly target regions of the variants that are unmutated.

Profiling relied on immunoSEQ multiplex PCR, and the TCRdb table lists in-frame clones only, not all of them. The sample lists more than 100,000 clones, 92% occurring once. In the case of this clone: Its antigen is as yet unknown.

V is TRBV4-3 and J is TRBJ1-4; no reliable D call. The sequence was collected from an adult in good health. The source material was peripheral blood, sampled on day 0 of AZD1222 vaccination. The CDR3 loop reads CASSQDRVQALDEKLFF. The CDR3, as DNA: TGCGCCAGCAGCCAAGATAGGGTACAAGCCTTGGATGAAAAACTGTTTTTT.